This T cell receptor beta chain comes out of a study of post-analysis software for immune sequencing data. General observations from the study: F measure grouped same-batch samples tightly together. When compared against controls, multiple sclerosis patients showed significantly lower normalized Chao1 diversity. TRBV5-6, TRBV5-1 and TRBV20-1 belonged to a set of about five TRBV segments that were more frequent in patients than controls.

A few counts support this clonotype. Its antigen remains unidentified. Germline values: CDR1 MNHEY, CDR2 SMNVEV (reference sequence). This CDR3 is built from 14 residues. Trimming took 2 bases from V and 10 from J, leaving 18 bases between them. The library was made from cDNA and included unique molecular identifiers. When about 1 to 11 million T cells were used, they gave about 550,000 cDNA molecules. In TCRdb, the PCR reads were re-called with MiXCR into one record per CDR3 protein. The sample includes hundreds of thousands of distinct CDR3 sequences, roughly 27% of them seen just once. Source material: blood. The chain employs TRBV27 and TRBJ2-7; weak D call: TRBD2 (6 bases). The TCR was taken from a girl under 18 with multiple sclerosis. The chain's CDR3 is CASSLGGNGREQYF. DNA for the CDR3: TGTGCCAGCAGTTTAGGGGGGAACGGCCGGGAACAGTACTTC.